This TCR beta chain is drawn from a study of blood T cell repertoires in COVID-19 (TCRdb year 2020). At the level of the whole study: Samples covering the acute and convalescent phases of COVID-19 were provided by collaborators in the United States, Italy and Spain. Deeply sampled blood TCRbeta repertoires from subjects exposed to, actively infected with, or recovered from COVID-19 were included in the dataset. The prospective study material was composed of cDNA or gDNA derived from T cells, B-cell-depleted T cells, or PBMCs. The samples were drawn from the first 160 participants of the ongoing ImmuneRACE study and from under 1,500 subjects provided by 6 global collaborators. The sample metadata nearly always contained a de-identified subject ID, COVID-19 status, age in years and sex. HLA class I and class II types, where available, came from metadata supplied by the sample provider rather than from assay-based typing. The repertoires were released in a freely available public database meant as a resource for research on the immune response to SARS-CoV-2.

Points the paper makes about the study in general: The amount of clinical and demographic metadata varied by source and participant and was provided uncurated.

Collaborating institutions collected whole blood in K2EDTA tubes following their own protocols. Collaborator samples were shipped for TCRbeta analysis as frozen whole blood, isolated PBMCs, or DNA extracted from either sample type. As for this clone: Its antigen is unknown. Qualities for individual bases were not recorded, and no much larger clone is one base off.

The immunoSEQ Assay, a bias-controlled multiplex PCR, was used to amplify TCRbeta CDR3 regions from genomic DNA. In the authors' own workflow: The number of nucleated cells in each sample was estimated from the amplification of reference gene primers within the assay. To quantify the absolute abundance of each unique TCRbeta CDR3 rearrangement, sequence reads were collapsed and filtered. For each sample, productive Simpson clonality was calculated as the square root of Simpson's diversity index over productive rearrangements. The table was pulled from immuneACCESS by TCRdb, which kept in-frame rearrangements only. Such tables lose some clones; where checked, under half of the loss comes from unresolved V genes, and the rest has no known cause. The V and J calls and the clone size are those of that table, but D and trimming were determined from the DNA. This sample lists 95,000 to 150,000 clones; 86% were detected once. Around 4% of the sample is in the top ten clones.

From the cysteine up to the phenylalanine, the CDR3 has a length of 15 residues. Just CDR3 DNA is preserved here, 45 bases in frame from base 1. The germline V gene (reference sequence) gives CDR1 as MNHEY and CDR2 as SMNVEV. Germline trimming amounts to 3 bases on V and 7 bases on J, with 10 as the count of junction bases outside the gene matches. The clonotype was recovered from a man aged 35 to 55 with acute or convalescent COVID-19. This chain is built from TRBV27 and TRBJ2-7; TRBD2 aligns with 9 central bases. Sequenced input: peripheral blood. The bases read TGTGCCAGCAGTTTTGCCGCGGGGGGGTCCCGAGAGCAGTACTTC. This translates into CASSFAAGGSREQYF.